In this sample, the clone carrying this T cell receptor beta chain turned up a few times. Its matching antigen is unknown. V was clipped by 2 bases and J by 0 bases, with 17 bases between them. The CDR3 is 18 amino acids. CDR1 and CDR2 from the germline V gene are KGHSH and LQKENI. These data come from a study of T cells in Graves' hyperthyroidism and ophthalmopathy. The study, taken as a whole, reports: From stable hyperthyroidism, ophthalmopathy was set apart by a 13 V-J model.

The source material, RNA transcripts, was used to amplify TCR beta CDR3 regions. HTBI primers drove first-round RT-PCR of the TCR CDR3. TCRdb independently ran MiXCR on the multiplex PCR reads; one entry per CDR3 protein. The table has about 410,000 distinct CDR3 sequences, roughly 15% seen once. This chain links TRBV18 with TRBJ1-5, with D perhaps TRBD1 (6 bases). The source material was blood. The clonotype was recovered from a man aged 18 to 30 with Graves' ophthalmopathy. The CDR3 sequence: CASSPEFRTATSNQPQHF. The CDR3 bases are TGTGCCAGCTCACCAGAGTTTCGGACAGCCACTAGCAATCAGCCCCAGCATTTT.